The present T cell receptor beta chain was sequenced within a study of post-analysis software for immune sequencing data. Study results and limitations: Patients carried roughly 5 TRBV segments more frequently than controls did, and TRBV5-6, TRBV5-1 and TRBV20-1 were among them. Significantly lower normalized Chao1 diversity was found in patients with multiple sclerosis relative to controls.

Unique-molecular-identifier-tagged TCR beta cDNA libraries were used. MiXCR, applied by TCRdb to the PCR reads, yields one record per CDR3 protein. The sample consists of about 500,000 distinct CDR3 sequences, around 40% of them appearing once. Note on this clonotype: Its antigen is currently unknown.

Trimming pared 6 bases from V and 8 bases from J, leaving 16 bases between. The CDR3 covers 13 residues. The germline V gene encodes CDR1 MDHEN and CDR2 SYDVKM. Sequences were obtained from blood. The rearrangement links TRBV28 to TRBJ1-2; D is possibly TRBD1 (6 bases). This TCR was sampled from a girl between 5 and 17 years old with multiple sclerosis. The CDR3 is CASRGGTVGGYTF. The CDR3 nucleotides read TGTGCCAGCAGAGGGGGAACGGTCGGCGGCTACACCTTC.